The 27 T cell receptor beta chains below were found in one sample sequenced in a study of blood T cell repertoires in COVID-19. Using immunoSEQ multiplex PCR, the repertoire was profiled, and TCRdb retains in-frame clones only, with some absent. Among 100,000 or so clones, around 90% were seen once, and the ten largest hold roughly 17%. Sample: peripheral blood. The receptors stem from a man between 45 and 60 years old with acute or convalescent COVID-19.

The chain joins TRBV5-4 to TRBJ1-2; tentative D call: TRBD1 (6 bases). Per the germline V gene, CDR1 is SGHNT and CDR2 is YYREEE (reference sequence). The CDR3 has 13 residues. V gave up 0 bases and J gave up 5 bases, with 8 bases separating them. CDR3 region: CASSLGQEYGYTF. Here the CDR3 DNA reads TGTGCCAGCAGCTTGGGACAGGAGTATGGCTACACCTTC. The variable domain in full, completed from reference TRBV5-4 and TRBJ1-2, reads ETGVTQSPTHLIKTRGQQVTLRCSSQSGHNTVSWYQQALGQGPQFIFQYYREEENGRGNFPPRFSGLQFPNYSSELNVNALELDDSALYLCASSLGQEYGYTFGSGTRLTVV.

This chain uses TRBV3-1 (or the pseudogene TRBV3-2) with TRBJ1-1; D gene unclear. V was trimmed by 1 base and J by 3 bases, leaving 6 bases between them. The germline V gene has CDR1 LGHDT and CDR2 YNNKEL (reference sequence). The CDR3 covers 13 residues. This chain's CDR3 is CASSQVLHTEAFF. CDR3 bases: TGTGCCAGCAGCCAAGTTCTACACACTGAAGCTTTCTTT.

The chain is built from TRBV4-1 and TRBJ2-2; tentatively, D is TRBD2 (5 bases). The CDR3 is made up of 15 amino acids. Germline CDR1 is MGHRA and CDR2 is YSYEKL. With 6 bases removed from V and 2 bases from J, the gap between germline ends came to 13 bases. The CDR3 bases are TGCGCCAGCAGAGAATCGGGGAGTAACACCGGGGAGCTGTTTTTT. Protein: CASRESGSNTGELFF.

This clone came up once. This sequence joins TRBV5-4 and TRBJ1-1; no clear D. The CDR3 covers 14 residues. Trimming removed 0 bases at V and 4 bases at J, with 10 bases between. CDR1 and CDR2 (germline): SGHNT, YYREEE (reference sequence). The CDR3 bases are TGTGCCAGCAGCTTGGACCCGTCGGGCACTGAAGCTTTCTTT. It translates to CASSLDPSGTEAFF.

This clone was recorded only once. J is TRBJ1-6 and V is TRBV5-4; D unclear. Germline V gene sequence: CDR1 SGHNT, CDR2 YYREEE (reference sequence). The CDR3 consists of 14 residues. Trimming pared 1 base from V and 6 bases from J, leaving 8 bases between. DNA of the CDR3: TGTGCCAGCAGCTTGCCAGTCGTTAATTCACCCCTCCACTTT. It translates to CASSLPVVNSPLHF.

The chain recombines TRBV5-4 with TRBJ2-1; D is unresolved. Germline V gene data show CDR1 as SGHNT and CDR2 as YYREEE (reference sequence). The V gene lost 3 bases and the J gene lost 7 bases, with 14 bases spanning the gap. The CDR3 is 14 residues long. This CDR3 is CASSSTGFKNEQFF. The CDR3, as DNA: TGTGCCAGCAGCTCAACCGGGTTCAAAAATGAGCAGTTCTTC.

In DNA, the CDR3 is TGTGCCAGCAGCTTGGAAAGGTCTAGCTACGAGCAGTACTTC. Protein product: CASSLERSSYEQYF. V gene TRBV7-2 combines with J gene TRBJ2-7; D not resolved. Germline CDR1 and CDR2: SGHTA and FQGNSA. The CDR3 runs 14 residues. Trimming shortened V by 3 bases and J by 3 bases, and 12 bases separated the two germline ends.

This rearrangement joins TRBV18 to TRBJ2-3; D might be TRBD2 (6 bases). Trimming removed 0 bases at V and 0 bases at J, with 10 bases between. The germline gives CDR1 KGHSH, CDR2 LQKENI. This CDR3 comprises 16 residues. The CDR3 here is CASSPPGGVSTDTQYF. The CDR3 nucleotides read TGTGCCAGCTCACCACCTGGCGGGGTAAGCACAGATACGCAGTATTTT.

The chain carries TRBV18 and TRBJ2-2; 8 bases match TRBD1. In germline, CDR1 is KGHSH, CDR2 LQKENI. Trimming took 3 bases from V and 6 from J; bases not matched to a gene: 12. The CDR3 extends over 17 amino acids. Here the CDR3 DNA reads TGTGCCAGCTCACCGATCGACAGGGGATTGGGATCCGGGGAGCTGTTTTTT. It translates to CASSPIDRGLGSGELFF.

This rearrangement joins TRBV5-1 to TRBJ2-7; D call uncertain. The germline CDR1 and CDR2 sequences are SGHRS and YFSETQ. This CDR3 has 12 amino acids. V was cut by 0 bases and J by 3 bases, with 4 bases left in between. The CDR3 loop is CASSLDLYEQYF. CDR3 DNA: TGCGCCAGCAGCTTGGATCTCTACGAGCAGTACTTC. The entire variable domain, with the rest obtained from reference TRBV5-1 and TRBJ2-7, is as follows: KAGVTQTPRYLIKTRGQQVTLSCSPISGHRSVSWYQQTPGQGLQFLFEYFSETQRNKGNFPGRFSGRQFSNSRSEMNVSTLELGDSALYLCASSLDLYEQYFGPGTRLTVT.

This clone was counted a single time. The chain is built from TRBV19 and TRBJ1-5, with D possibly being TRBD1 (5 bases). The CDR3 has 17 amino acids. V lost 4 bases to trimming and J lost 1 base, with 17 bases between them. CDR1 LNHDA and CDR2 SQIVND come from the germline V gene (reference sequence). The CDR3 loop reads CASSTVWGGASNQPQHF. CDR3 bases: TGTGCCAGTAGTACCGTTTGGGGAGGGGCCAGCAATCAGCCCCAGCATTTT.

The chain has TRBV28 and TRBJ1-1; a weak D match, TRBD1 (5 bases). The V gene's germline CDR1 is MDHEN and CDR2 SYDVKM. V lost 5 bases to trimming and J lost 7 bases, with 20 bases between them. The CDR3 has 15 amino acids. The CDR3 DNA follows: TGTGCCAGCAGTCCCTCCAGGGAAGGGAAAAATGAAGCTTTCTTT. It codes for CASSPSREGKNEAFF.

The chain employs TRBV27 and TRBJ1-1, with a tentative D call TRBD1 (5 bases). The V end lost 5 bases, the J end lost 4 bases, and 17 bases lay between the germline ends. Germline CDR1 is MNHEY and CDR2 is SMNVEV (reference sequence). The CDR3 is 15 residues long. The DNA of the CDR3 is TGTGCCAGCAGTAATTACGGCAGGGCTAGCACTGAAGCTTTCTTT. It translates to CASSNYGRASTEAFF.

The chain employs TRBV25-1 and TRBJ1-1; 9 positions agree with TRBD1. The CDR3 has 16 amino acids. V gave up 6 bases and J gave up 0 bases; unmatched junction bases: 8. Germline values: CDR1 MGHDK, CDR2 SYGVNS. Here the CDR3 reads CASSQQGAGMNTEAFF. Here the CDR3 DNA reads TGTGCCAGCAGCCAACAGGGGGCCGGTATGAACACTGAAGCTTTCTTT.

The chain employs TRBV6-5 and TRBJ1-1; D is undetermined. This CDR3 contains 15 residues. The V end lost 6 bases, the J end lost 6 bases, and 20 bases lay between the germline ends. Germline V gene sequence: CDR1 MNHEY, CDR2 SVGAGI. CDR3 residues: CASSPRRGSLSEAFF. The CDR3 coding sequence is TGTGCCAGCAGCCCCCGCCGGGGTTCCCTCTCTGAAGCTTTCTTT.

The chain recombines TRBV5-1 with TRBJ1-3; tentative D call: TRBD1 (5 bases). The CDR3 is 15 residues long. Germline assignment: CDR1 SGHRS and CDR2 YFSETQ. V was pared by 5 bases and J by 2 bases, with 14 bases between. This CDR3 reads CASRSEGAPGNTIYF. The CDR3 nucleotides read TGCGCCAGCAGATCGGAAGGGGCGCCTGGAAACACCATATATTTT.

The genes are TRBV27 and TRBJ2-1; 14 bases line up with TRBD2. J was trimmed by 6 bases and V by 6 bases; bases with no gene match: 13. Looked up from germline, CDR1 is MNHEY and CDR2 is SMNVEV (reference sequence). The CDR3 runs to 18 residues. CDR3 sequence reads: CASSQGLAGVSISNEQFF. The CDR3 nucleotides are TGTGCCAGCAGCCAGGGACTAGCGGGGGTCTCCATTTCCAATGAGCAGTTCTTC.

The chain is built from TRBV5-4 and TRBJ2-3, with 8 bases that match TRBD2. CDR3 size: 15 residues. J was trimmed by 4 bases and V by 2 bases; bases with no gene match: 6. Germline V CDR1 and CDR2: SGHNT, YYREEE (reference sequence). The CDR3 DNA follows: TGTGCCAGCAGCTTTGATCGCGGGGGGTCAGATACGCAGTATTTT. Residues: CASSFDRGGSDTQYF.

V usage is TRBV30 and J usage is TRBJ1-4, with unresolved D. The germline CDR1 and CDR2 sequences are GTSNPN and SVGIG (reference sequence). The CDR3 extends over 11 amino acids. The V and J ends lost 6 bases and 17 bases respectively, with 19 bases between them. As DNA, the CDR3 is TGTGCCTGCATAGCGGCTACCGCAGTTTTTTTT. Its translation is CACIAATAVFF.

The CDR3 DNA reads TGTGCCAGTAGTACTGGACAGAACTCTGGAAACACCATATATTTT. Amino acids: CASSTGQNSGNTIYF. The rearrangement links TRBV19 to TRBJ1-3; weak D call: TRBD1 (6 bases). Germline values: CDR1 LNHDA, CDR2 SQIVND (reference sequence). This CDR3 has 15 amino acids. Trimming stripped 4 bases from V and 0 bases from J, with 10 bases between.

The V and J genes are TRBV6-4 and TRBJ1-5; D not certain. Germline V gives CDR1 MRHNA, CDR2 SNTAGT. Between the trimmed V and J ends, which lost 0 bases and 1 base, there was a span of 10 bases. This CDR3 region has 16 residues. The CDR3 spells CASSDSEWESNQPQHF. The DNA for the CDR3 is TGTGCCAGCAGTGACTCGGAGTGGGAGAGCAATCAGCCCCAGCATTTT.

The V and J genes are TRBV2 and TRBJ1-5; D is undetermined. This CDR3 has 14 amino acids. CDR1 is SNHLY, CDR2 FYNNEI, per germline. The V gene lost 2 bases and the J gene lost 7 bases, with 12 bases spanning the gap. The CDR3 region is CASSEIVGSQPQHF. The DNA of the CDR3 is TGTGCCAGCAGTGAAATAGTCGGTAGCCAGCCCCAGCATTTT.

The chain combines TRBV19 with TRBJ2-1; D is unresolved. The CDR3 length is 12 residues. Germline CDR1 reads LNHDA; CDR2 reads SQIVND (reference sequence). Trimming left V 2 bases short and J 8 bases short, with 7 bases between. In nucleotides, the CDR3 is TGTGCCAGTAGTATAACAGAATATGAGCAGTTCTTC. Translating gives CASSITEYEQFF.

The CDR3 reads CASSSRDRGLPLRARDTQYF. The CDR3 nucleotides read TGCGCCAGCAGCTCCCGGGACAGGGGCCTCCCGCTGCGAGCACGGGATACGCAGTATTTT. V gene TRBV5-1 combines with J gene TRBJ2-3, with 10 bases fitting TRBD1. Germline loops: CDR1 SGHRS, CDR2 YFSETQ. V shed 3 bases, J shed 6 bases, and the junction held 22 bases outside the gene matches. The CDR3 is made up of 20 amino acids.

Details on this clone: Other DNA variants within this sample encode the same CDR3. The chain couples TRBV12-3 or TRBV12-4 to TRBJ1-2; D is possibly TRBD1 (6 bases). The CDR3 length is 12 residues. Trimming cost V 3 bases and J 4 bases, with 6 bases left between them. The CDR3 coding sequence is TGTGCCAGCAGTTTGGACAGCTATGGCTACACCTTC. The encoded protein is CASSLDSYGYTF.

The chain has TRBV6-5 and TRBJ2-1, with 7 bases matching TRBD2. The germline CDR1 and CDR2 sequences are MNHEY and SVGAGI. The CDR3 contains 15 residues. The trim removed 7 bases at V and 0 bases at J, leaving 6 bases unmatched. The CDR3 loop is CASIQGRGSYNEQFF. In DNA, the CDR3 is TGTGCCAGCATCCAAGGGAGGGGCTCCTACAATGAGCAGTTCTTC.

The V gene is TRBV6-5, the J gene TRBJ2-1; perhaps TRBD2 as D (5 bases). The V gene lost 7 bases and the J gene lost 5 bases, with 18 bases spanning the gap. CDR1 MNHEY and CDR2 SVGAGI come from the germline V gene. The CDR3 spans 15 residues. Here the CDR3 reads CASMIGLALNNEQFF. CDR3 DNA sequence: TGTGCCAGCATGATTGGTCTAGCCCTCAACAATGAGCAGTTCTTC.